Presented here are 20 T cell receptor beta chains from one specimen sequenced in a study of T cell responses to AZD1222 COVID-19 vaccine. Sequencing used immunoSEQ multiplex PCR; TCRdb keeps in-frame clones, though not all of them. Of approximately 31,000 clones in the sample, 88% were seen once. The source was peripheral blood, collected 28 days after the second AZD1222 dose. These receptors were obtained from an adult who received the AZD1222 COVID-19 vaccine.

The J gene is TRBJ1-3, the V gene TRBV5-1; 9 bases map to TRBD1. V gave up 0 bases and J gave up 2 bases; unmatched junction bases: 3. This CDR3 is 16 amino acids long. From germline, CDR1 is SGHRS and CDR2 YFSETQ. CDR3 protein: CASSLGDRAPGNTIYF. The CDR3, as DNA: TGCGCCAGCAGCTTGGGGGACAGGGCTCCTGGAAACACCATATATTTT.

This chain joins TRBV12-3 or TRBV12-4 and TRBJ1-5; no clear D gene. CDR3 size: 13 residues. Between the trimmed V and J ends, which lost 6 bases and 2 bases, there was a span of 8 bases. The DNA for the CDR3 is TGTGCCAGCAGACTGGACGGCAATCAGCCCCAGCATTTT. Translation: CASRLDGNQPQHF.

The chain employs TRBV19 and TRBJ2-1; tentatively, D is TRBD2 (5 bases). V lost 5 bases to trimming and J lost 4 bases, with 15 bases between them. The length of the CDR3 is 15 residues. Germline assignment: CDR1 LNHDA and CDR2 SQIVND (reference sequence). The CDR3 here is CASSLNPDSYNEQFF. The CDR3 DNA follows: TGTGCCAGTAGTCTAAACCCGGACTCGTACAATGAGCAGTTCTTC.

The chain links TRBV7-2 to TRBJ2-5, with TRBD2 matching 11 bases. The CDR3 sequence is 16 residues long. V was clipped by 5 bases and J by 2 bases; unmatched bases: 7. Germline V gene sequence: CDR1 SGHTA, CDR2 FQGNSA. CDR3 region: CASSRPGTSGQETQYF. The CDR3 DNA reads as TGTGCCAGCAGCCGGCCCGGGACTAGCGGACAAGAGACCCAGTACTTC.

CDR3 sequence: CASSLGSQSGYTF. The DNA of the CDR3 is TGTGCCAGCAGTTTAGGGTCGCAAAGCGGCTACACCTTC. The chain has TRBV27 and TRBJ1-2, with no clear D. Germline loops: CDR1 MNHEY, CDR2 SMNVEV (reference sequence). V lost 2 bases to trimming and J lost 8 bases, with 12 bases between them. CDR3 length: 13 residues.

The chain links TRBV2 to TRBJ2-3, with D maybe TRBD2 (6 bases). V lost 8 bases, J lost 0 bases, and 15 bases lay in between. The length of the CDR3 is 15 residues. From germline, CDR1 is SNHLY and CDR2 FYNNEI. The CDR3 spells CASLPRGSSTDTQYF. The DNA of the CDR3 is TGTGCCAGCCTCCCACGGGGGTCCAGCACAGATACGCAGTATTTT.

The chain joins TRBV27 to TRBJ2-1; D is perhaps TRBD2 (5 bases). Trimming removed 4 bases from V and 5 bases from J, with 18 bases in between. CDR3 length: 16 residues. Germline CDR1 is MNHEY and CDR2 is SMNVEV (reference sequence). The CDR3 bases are TGTGCCAGCAGTTCCCCTATTCTAGTAGCGAACAATGAGCAGTTCTTC. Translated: CASSSPILVANNEQFF.

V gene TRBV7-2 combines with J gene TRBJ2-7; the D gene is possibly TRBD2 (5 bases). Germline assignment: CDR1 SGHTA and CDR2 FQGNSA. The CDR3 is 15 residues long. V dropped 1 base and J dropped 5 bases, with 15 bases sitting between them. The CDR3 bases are TGTGCCAGCAGCTTAGATCCTCCCCCGAGGGACGAGCAGTACTTC. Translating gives CASSLDPPPRDEQYF.

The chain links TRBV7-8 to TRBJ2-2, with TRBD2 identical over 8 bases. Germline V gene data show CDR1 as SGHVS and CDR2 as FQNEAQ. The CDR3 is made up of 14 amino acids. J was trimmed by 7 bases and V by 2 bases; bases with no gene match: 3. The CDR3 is CASSLNAGGGELFF. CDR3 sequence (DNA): TGTGCCAGCAGCTTAAACGCGGGGGGCGGGGAGCTGTTTTTT.

The CDR3 loop is CASSFPTEQYF. CDR3 nucleotides: TGTGCCAGCAGTTTCCCCACAGAGCAGTACTTC. This rearrangement joins TRBV28 to TRBJ2-7; D is ambiguous. Germline-derived CDR1 and CDR2 are MDHEN and SYDVKM. The V end was cut by 3 bases, the J end by 7 bases, with 7 bases between. The CDR3 is 11 amino acids.

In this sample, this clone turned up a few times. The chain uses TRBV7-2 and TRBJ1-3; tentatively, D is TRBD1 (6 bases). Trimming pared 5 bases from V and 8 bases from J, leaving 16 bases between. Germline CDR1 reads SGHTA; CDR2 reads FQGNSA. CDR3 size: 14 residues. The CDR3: CASSPGHFSDTIYF. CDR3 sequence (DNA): TGTGCCAGCAGCCCGGGACATTTTTCGGACACCATATATTTT.

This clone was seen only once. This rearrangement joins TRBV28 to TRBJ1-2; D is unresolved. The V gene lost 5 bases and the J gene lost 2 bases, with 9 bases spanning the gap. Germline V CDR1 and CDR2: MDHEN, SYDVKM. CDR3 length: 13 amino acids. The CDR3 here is CASSPRFNYGYTF. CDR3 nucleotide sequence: TGTGCCAGCAGTCCAAGATTCAACTATGGCTACACCTTC.

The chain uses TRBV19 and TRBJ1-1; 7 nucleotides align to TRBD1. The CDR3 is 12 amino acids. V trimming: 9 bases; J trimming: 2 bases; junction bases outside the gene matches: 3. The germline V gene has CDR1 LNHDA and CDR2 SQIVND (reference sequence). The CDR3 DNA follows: TGTGCCAGCGGGGACAGCAACACTGAAGCTTTCTTT. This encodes CASGDSNTEAFF.

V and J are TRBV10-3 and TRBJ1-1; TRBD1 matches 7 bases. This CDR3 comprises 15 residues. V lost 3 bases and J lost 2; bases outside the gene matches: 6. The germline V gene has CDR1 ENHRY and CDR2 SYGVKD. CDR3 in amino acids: CAISDGQARNTEAFF. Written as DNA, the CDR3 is TGTGCCATCAGTGATGGACAGGCGAGAAACACTGAAGCTTTCTTT.

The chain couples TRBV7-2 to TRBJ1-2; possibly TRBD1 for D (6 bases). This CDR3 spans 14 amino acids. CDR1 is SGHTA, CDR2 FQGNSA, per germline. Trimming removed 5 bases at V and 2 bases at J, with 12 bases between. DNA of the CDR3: TGTGCCAGCAGCCCAACCAGGGGAAACTATGGCTACACCTTC. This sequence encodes CASSPTRGNYGYTF.

CDR3 DNA: TGTGCCAGCAGCTTAGGACTAGCCTCCAATGAGCAGTTCTTC. This sequence encodes CASSLGLASNEQFF. The V and J genes are TRBV7-2 and TRBJ2-1; TRBD2 aligns across 7 bases. Germline V gene sequence: CDR1 SGHTA, CDR2 FQGNSA. Trimming at V came to 1 base and at J to 6 bases, leaving 3 bases not matched to a gene. The CDR3 has 14 amino acids.

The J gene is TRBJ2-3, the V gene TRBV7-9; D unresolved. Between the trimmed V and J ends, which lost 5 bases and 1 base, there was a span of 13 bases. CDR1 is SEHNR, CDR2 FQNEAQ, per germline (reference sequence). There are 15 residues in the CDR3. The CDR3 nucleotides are TGTGCCAGCAGCCCGCGGTGGGGTGGCACAGATACGCAGTATTTT. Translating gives CASSPRWGGTDTQYF.

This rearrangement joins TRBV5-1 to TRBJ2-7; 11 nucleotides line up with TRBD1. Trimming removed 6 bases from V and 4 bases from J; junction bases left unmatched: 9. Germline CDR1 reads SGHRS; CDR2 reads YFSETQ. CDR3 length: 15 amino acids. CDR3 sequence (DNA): TGCGCCAGCACCATGGGACAGGGGGGTTCGTACGAGCAGTACTTC. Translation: CASTMGQGGSYEQYF.

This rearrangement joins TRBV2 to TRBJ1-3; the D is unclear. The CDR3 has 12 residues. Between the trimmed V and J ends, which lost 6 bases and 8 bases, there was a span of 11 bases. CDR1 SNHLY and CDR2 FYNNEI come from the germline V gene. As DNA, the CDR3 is TGTGCCAGCAGGAGCTCGATGGACACCATATATTTT. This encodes CASRSSMDTIYF.

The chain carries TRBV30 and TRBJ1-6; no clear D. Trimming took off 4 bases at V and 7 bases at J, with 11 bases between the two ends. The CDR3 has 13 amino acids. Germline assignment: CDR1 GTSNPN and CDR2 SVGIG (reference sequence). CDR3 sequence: CAWTPGPNSPLHF. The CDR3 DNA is TGTGCCTGGACTCCAGGCCCAAATTCACCCCTCCACTTT.